Listed here is a single T cell receptor (beta chain). The antigen is unknown. The CDR3 contains 17 residues. The V gene end was trimmed by 4 bases and the J gene end by 0 bases; junction bases not matched to a gene: 2. The germline CDR1 and CDR2 sequences are MGHRA and YSYEKL. The sample is drawn from a study of monozygotic twins with cystic fibrosis. General study findings and limits: In 13 of 16 pairs, V gene usage was closest to the co-twin's.

Data came from immunoSEQ multiplex PCR; TCRdb stores just in-frame clones and leaves some out. The data hold more than 30,000 clones, with just over 95% observed a single time. The chain joins TRBV4-1 to TRBJ2-1; 14 positions match TRBD2. The source material was blood. The sequence derives from a girl aged 2 to 9 with cystic fibrosis. CDR3 protein: CASSRGTSGSSYNEQFF. Written as DNA, the CDR3 is TGCGCCAGCAGCCGAGGGACTAGCGGGAGCTCCTACAATGAGCAGTTCTTC.